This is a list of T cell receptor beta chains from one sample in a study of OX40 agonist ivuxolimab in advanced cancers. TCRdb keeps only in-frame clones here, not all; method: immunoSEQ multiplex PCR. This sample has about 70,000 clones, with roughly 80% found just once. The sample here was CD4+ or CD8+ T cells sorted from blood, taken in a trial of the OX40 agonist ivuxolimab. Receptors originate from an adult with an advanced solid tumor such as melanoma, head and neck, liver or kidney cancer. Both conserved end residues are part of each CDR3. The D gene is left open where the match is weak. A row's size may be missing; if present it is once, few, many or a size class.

CDR3 DNA: TGTGCCAGCAGCCCGATCACAGGGGCTAATTCACCCCTCCACTTT
CDR3 protein: CASSPITGANSPLHF
J gene: TRBJ1-6
V gene: TRBV6-5
clone size: NA
D gene: TRBD1

CDR3 DNA: TGTGCCAGCAGTGAACCCCCGGGACAGGGGAAGTACGAGCAGTACTTC
CDR3 protein: CASSEPPGQGKYEQYF
J gene: TRBJ2-7
V gene: TRBV2
clone size: NA
D gene: TRBD1

CDR3 DNA: TGTGCCTTATCACAGGCTAGCGTCACAGATACGCAGTATTTT
CDR3 protein: CALSQASVTDTQYF
J gene: TRBJ2-3
V gene: TRBV7-2
clone size: NA
D gene: NA

CDR3 DNA: TGTGCCAGCAGTACGGGAGGGACTGGGGCAGATACGCAGTATTTT
CDR3 protein: CASSTGGTGADTQYF
J gene: TRBJ2-3
V gene: TRBV5-5
clone size: NA
D gene: TRBD2

CDR3 DNA: TGTGCCAGCAGTCTCGACACCTACGAGCAGTACTTC
CDR3 protein: CASSLDTYEQYF
J gene: TRBJ2-7
V gene: TRBV6-6
clone size: NA
D gene: NA

CDR3 DNA: TGTGCCAGCAGCACTGGACTGGCGGGGGAAGAGACCCAGTACTTC
CDR3 protein: CASSTGLAGEETQYF
J gene: TRBJ2-5
V gene: TRBV11-2
clone size: NA
D gene: TRBD2

CDR3 DNA: TGCAGCGTTGAGGGGGGGGCGGGAGATACGCAGTATTTT
CDR3 protein: CSVEGGAGDTQYF
J gene: TRBJ2-3
V gene: TRBV29-1
clone size: NA
D gene: NA

CDR3 DNA: TGTGCCAGCAGTTTATCGAGTACAGCCTCTGGAAACACCATATATTTT
CDR3 protein: CASSLSSTASGNTIYF
J gene: TRBJ1-3
V gene: TRBV27
clone size: NA
D gene: NA

CDR3 DNA: TGTGCCAGCAGCTTGGTTTGGACAGGGGCAGATACGCAGTATTTT
CDR3 protein: CASSLVWTGADTQYF
J gene: TRBJ2-3
V gene: TRBV5-6
clone size: NA
D gene: TRBD1

CDR3 DNA: TGTGCCAGCTCACCTCCCGGGGCTCCAGGGAACTACGAGCAGTACTTC
CDR3 protein: CASSPPGAPGNYEQYF
J gene: TRBJ2-7
V gene: TRBV18
clone size: NA
D gene: NA

CDR3 DNA: TGTGCCAGCCCTGTTGGGGATGGCGGGGAGCTGTTTTTT
CDR3 protein: CASPVGDGGELFF
J gene: TRBJ2-2
V gene: TRBV27
clone size: NA
D gene: NA

CDR3 DNA: TGTGCCTACGGGGGTAGTTCCACCGGGGAGCTGTTTTTT
CDR3 protein: CAYGGSSTGELFF
J gene: TRBJ2-2
V gene: TRBV2
clone size: NA
D gene: NA

CDR3 DNA: TGCGCCAGCAGCCGACAGGGTCAGGCGAGCAATCAGCCCCAGCATTTT
CDR3 protein: CASSRQGQASNQPQHF
J gene: TRBJ1-5
V gene: TRBV4-1
clone size: few
D gene: TRBD1

CDR3 DNA: TGTGCCAGCAGCAGGGACGGATACGAGCAGTACTTC
CDR3 protein: CASSRDGYEQYF
J gene: TRBJ2-7
V gene: TRBV5-4
clone size: NA
D gene: NA

CDR3 DNA: TGCGCCAGCAGGGGAAGCGGGGGGGCCAGAAATGAGCAGTTCTTC
CDR3 protein: CASRGSGGARNEQFF
J gene: TRBJ2-1
V gene: TRBV5-1
clone size: NA
D gene: TRBD2

CDR3 DNA: TGTGCCAGCAGCTCTTCTTCTCTAGATTCACCCCTCCACTTT
CDR3 protein: CASSSSSLDSPLHF
J gene: TRBJ1-6
V gene: TRBV11-2
clone size: NA
D gene: NA

CDR3 DNA: TGTGCCAGCAGCTTGAGAGAGAGCTCCTATAATTCACCCCTCCACTTT
CDR3 protein: CASSLRESSYNSPLHF
J gene: TRBJ1-6
V gene: TRBV5-6
clone size: NA
D gene: NA

CDR3 DNA: TGTGCCAGCACTTACTCCTACAATGAGCAGTTCTTC
CDR3 protein: CASTYSYNEQFF
J gene: TRBJ2-1
V gene: TRBV25-1
clone size: few
D gene: NA

CDR3 DNA: TGTGCCAGCAGTGTAGACAGGGGGCAAGAGACCCAGTACTTC
CDR3 protein: CASSVDRGQETQYF
J gene: TRBJ2-5
V gene: TRBV2
clone size: once
D gene: TRBD1

CDR3 DNA: TGTGCCAGCAGCTTGGGGGACAGGGGGTTGCTCTATGGCTACACCTTC
CDR3 protein: CASSLGDRGLLYGYTF
J gene: TRBJ1-2
V gene: TRBV7-9
clone size: NA
D gene: TRBD1

CDR3 DNA: TGCGCCAGCAGCGGCGGACAGGGGGATGCGACCCAGTACTTC
CDR3 protein: CASSGGQGDATQYF
J gene: TRBJ2-5
V gene: TRBV5-1
clone size: NA
D gene: TRBD1

CDR3 DNA: TGTGCCAGCAGCAATACAGGGAAGGACTATGGCTACACCTTC
CDR3 protein: CASSNTGKDYGYTF
J gene: TRBJ1-2
V gene: TRBV28
clone size: NA
D gene: NA

CDR3 DNA: TGCGCCAGCAGCTTGGGTAGCCGACAGCAGAGCTCCTACAATGAGCAGTTCTTC
CDR3 protein: CASSLGSRQQSSYNEQFF
J gene: TRBJ2-1
V gene: TRBV5-1
clone size: NA
D gene: NA

CDR3 DNA: TGTGCCAGCTCACCACGGTCTAGCGGGGGGGCGACCATCTACAATGAGCAGTTCTTC
CDR3 protein: CASSPRSSGGATIYNEQFF
J gene: TRBJ2-1
V gene: TRBV18
clone size: NA
D gene: TRBD2

CDR3 DNA: TGTGCCAGCAGTTTAACTAAGCCAGCTGAAGCTTTCTTT
CDR3 protein: CASSLTKPAEAFF
J gene: TRBJ1-1
V gene: TRBV28
clone size: NA
D gene: NA

CDR3 DNA: TGCGCCAGCAGCCAGGACCGGGACGACTCCTACAATGAGCAGTTCTTC
CDR3 protein: CASSQDRDDSYNEQFF
J gene: TRBJ2-1
V gene: TRBV4-1
clone size: NA
D gene: NA

CDR3 DNA: TGTGCCTGGAGCGCCGGGACAGGGATGGCAGATACGCAGTATTTT
CDR3 protein: CAWSAGTGMADTQYF
J gene: TRBJ2-3
V gene: TRBV30
clone size: NA
D gene: TRBD1

CDR3 DNA: TGTGCCAGCAGCTTCGGACAGAGCTACGAGCAGTACTTC
CDR3 protein: CASSFGQSYEQYF
J gene: TRBJ2-7
V gene: TRBV5-8
clone size: NA
D gene: NA

CDR3 DNA: TGTGCCAGCTCACCACAAGGACCTCAGCTGTATGGCTACACCTTC
CDR3 protein: CASSPQGPQLYGYTF
J gene: TRBJ1-2
V gene: TRBV18
clone size: NA
D gene: NA

CDR3 DNA: TGCGCCAGCATCCTGCGAAGTCCACAAGAGACCCAGTACTTC
CDR3 protein: CASILRSPQETQYF
J gene: TRBJ2-5
V gene: TRBV10-1
clone size: NA
D gene: NA

CDR3 DNA: TGTGCCACCAGCAGAGGGGCGGGTTTGGCTAACTATGGCTACACCTTC
CDR3 protein: CATSRGAGLANYGYTF
J gene: TRBJ1-2
V gene: TRBV15
clone size: NA
D gene: NA

CDR3 DNA: TGCGCCAGCAGCTTGGGGGGACAACCTACTGAAGCTTTCTTT
CDR3 protein: CASSLGGQPTEAFF
J gene: TRBJ1-1
V gene: TRBV5-1
clone size: NA
D gene: NA

CDR3 DNA: TGCAGCGGCGGCGAGGCCCGCTACGAGCAGTACTTC
CDR3 protein: CSGGEARYEQYF
J gene: TRBJ2-7
V gene: TRBV29-1
clone size: few
D gene: NA

CDR3 DNA: TGTGCCAGCTCGGAGGGAATTGCAACTAATGAAAAACTGTTTTTT
CDR3 protein: CASSEGIATNEKLFF
J gene: TRBJ1-4
V gene: TRBV18
clone size: NA
D gene: NA

CDR3 DNA: TGTGCCAGCAGTTTTTTATTGACTAGCGGGACAAACTACGAGCAGTACTTC
CDR3 protein: CASSFLLTSGTNYEQYF
J gene: TRBJ2-7
V gene: TRBV27
clone size: NA
D gene: TRBD2

CDR3 DNA: TGTGCCAGCAGCCCACGGGACAGGGGTGGCGGCTACACCTTC
CDR3 protein: CASSPRDRGGGYTF
J gene: TRBJ1-2
V gene: TRBV7-9
clone size: NA
D gene: TRBD1

CDR3 DNA: TGCAGCGTTCAACCGGGACAACATGGCTACACCTTC
CDR3 protein: CSVQPGQHGYTF
J gene: TRBJ1-2
V gene: TRBV29-1
clone size: NA
D gene: NA

CDR3 DNA: TGTGCCAGCAGTGGGGGTGGAAGGGCCTATAATTCACCCCTCCACTTT
CDR3 protein: CASSGGGRAYNSPLHF
J gene: TRBJ1-6
V gene: TRBV2
clone size: NA
D gene: NA

CDR3 DNA: TGCAGCGTTGTTCCCGACTTGAGCTCTGGGGCCAACGTCCTGACTTTC
CDR3 protein: CSVVPDLSSGANVLTF
J gene: TRBJ2-6
V gene: TRBV29-1
clone size: NA
D gene: NA

CDR3 DNA: TGTGCCAGCAGCTTAGCGGGACAGGGCAATTCACCCCTCCACTTT
CDR3 protein: CASSLAGQGNSPLHF
J gene: TRBJ1-6
V gene: TRBV11-2
clone size: NA
D gene: TRBD1